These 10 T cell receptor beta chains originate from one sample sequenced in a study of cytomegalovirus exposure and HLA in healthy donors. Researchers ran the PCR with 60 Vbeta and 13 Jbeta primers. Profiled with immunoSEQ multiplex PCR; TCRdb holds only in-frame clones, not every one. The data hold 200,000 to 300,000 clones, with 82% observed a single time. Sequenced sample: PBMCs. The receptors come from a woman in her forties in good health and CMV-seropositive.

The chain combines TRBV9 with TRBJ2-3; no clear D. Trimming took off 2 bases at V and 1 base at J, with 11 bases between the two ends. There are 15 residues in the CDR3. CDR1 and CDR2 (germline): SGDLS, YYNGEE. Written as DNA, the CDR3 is TGTGCCAGCAGCGTCAGAGCGTTGGGCACAGATACGCAGTATTTT. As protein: CASSVRALGTDTQYF.

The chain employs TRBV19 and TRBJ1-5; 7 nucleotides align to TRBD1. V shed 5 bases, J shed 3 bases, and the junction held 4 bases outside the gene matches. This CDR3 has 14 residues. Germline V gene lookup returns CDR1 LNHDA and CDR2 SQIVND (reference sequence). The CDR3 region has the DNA TGTGCCAGTAGTCGTGGACAGGACAATCAGCCCCAGCATTTT. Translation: CASSRGQDNQPQHF.

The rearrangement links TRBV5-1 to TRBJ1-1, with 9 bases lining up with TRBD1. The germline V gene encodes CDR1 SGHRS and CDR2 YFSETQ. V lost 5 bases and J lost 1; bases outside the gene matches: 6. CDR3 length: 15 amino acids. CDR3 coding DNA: TGCGCCAGCAGTTCTACAGGGGGCAGGAACACTGAAGCTTTCTTT. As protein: CASSSTGGRNTEAFF. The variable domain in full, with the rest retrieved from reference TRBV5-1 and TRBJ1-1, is KAGVTQTPRYLIKTRGQQVTLSCSPISGHRSVSWYQQTPGQGLQFLFEYFSETQRNKGNFPGRFSGRQFSNSRSEMNVSTLELGDSALYLCASSSTGGRNTEAFFGQGTRLTVV.

The CDR3 sequence: CAISVGLDEDTQYF. The DNA of the CDR3 is TGTGCCATCAGTGTAGGTCTAGACGAAGATACGCAGTATTTT. The chain employs TRBV10-3 and TRBJ2-3; D ambiguous. Trimming shortened V by 4 bases and J by 5 bases, and 13 bases separated the two germline ends. Germline V gene data show CDR1 as ENHRY and CDR2 as SYGVKD. The CDR3 totals 14 residues.

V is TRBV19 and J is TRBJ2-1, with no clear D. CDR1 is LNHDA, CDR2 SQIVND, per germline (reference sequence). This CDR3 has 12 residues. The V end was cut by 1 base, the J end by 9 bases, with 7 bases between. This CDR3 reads CASSIVDREQFF. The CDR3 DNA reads TGTGCCAGTAGTATAGTAGATCGTGAGCAGTTCTTC.

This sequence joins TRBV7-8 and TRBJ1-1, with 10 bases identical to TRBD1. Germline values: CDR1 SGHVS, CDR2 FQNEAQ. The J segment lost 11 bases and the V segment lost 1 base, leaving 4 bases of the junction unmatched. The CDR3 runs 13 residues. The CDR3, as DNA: TGTGCCAGCAGCTTAGGGGGGACAGGGGATGCTTTCTTT. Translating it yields CASSLGGTGDAFF. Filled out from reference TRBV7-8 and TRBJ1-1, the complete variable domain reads GAGVSQSPRYKVAKRGQDVALRCDPISGHVSLFWYQQALGQGPEFLTYFQNEAQLDKSGLPSDRFFAERPEGSVSTLKIQRTQQEDSAVYLCASSLGGTGDAFFGQGTRLTVV.

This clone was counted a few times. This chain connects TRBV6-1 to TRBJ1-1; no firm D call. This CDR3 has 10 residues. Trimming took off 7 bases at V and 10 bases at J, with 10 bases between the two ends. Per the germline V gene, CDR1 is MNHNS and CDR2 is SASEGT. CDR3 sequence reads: CASNSAGAFF. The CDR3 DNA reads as TGTGCCAGCAACTCCGCCGGAGCTTTCTTT.

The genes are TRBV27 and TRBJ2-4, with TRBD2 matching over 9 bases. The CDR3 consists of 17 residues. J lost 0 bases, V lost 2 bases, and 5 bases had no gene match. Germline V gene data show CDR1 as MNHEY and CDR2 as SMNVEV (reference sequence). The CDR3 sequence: CASSLRGGGVAKNIQYF. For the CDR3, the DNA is TGTGCCAGCAGTTTACGAGGCGGGGGGGTAGCCAAAAACATTCAGTACTTC.

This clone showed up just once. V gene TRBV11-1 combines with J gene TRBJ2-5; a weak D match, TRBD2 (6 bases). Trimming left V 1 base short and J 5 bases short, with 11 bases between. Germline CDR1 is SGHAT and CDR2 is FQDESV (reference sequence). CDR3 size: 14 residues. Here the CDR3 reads CASSLVEAGETQYF. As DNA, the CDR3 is TGTGCCAGCAGCTTAGTGGAGGCGGGGGAGACCCAGTACTTC.

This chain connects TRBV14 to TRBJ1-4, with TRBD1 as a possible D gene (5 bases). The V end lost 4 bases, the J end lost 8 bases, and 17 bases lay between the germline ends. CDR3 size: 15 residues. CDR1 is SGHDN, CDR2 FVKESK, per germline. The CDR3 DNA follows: TGTGCCAGCAGCCTAAACAGGCCTCCTAGAGAAAAACTGTTTTTT. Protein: CASSLNRPPREKLFF.